These 32 T cell receptor beta chains came from one sample sequenced in a study of shared clonotypes between healthy human individuals. Here immunoSEQ multiplex PCR was the method, and the copy in TCRdb shows in-frame clones only, minus some. The sample lists approximately 2,300,000 clones, 85% to 95% occurring once. The specimen sequenced was naive CD4+ T cells from PBMCs. Subset in this sample: CD45RA+ positively selected. These receptors were obtained from a young man in good health. Some clones in this sample may be carry-over from other donors' samples.

About this clone itself: Other DNA variants within this sample encode the same CDR3. The chain links TRBV18 to TRBJ1-1, with TRBD1 identical over 8 bases. V trimming: 6 bases; J trimming: 0 bases; junction bases outside the gene matches: 3. Germline V gene lookup returns CDR1 KGHSH and CDR2 LQKENI. This CDR3 spans 14 amino acids. The CDR3 bases are TGTGCCAGCTCCCGACAGGGGTTGAACACTGAAGCTTTCTTT. It is translated as CASSRQGLNTEAFF.

The V gene is TRBV7-2, the J gene TRBJ2-3; tentative D call: TRBD1 (5 bases). The CDR3 contains 14 residues. CDR1 and CDR2 (germline): SGHTA, FQGNSA. Trimming took off 1 base at V and 4 bases at J, with 9 bases between the two ends. In nucleotides, the CDR3 is TGTGCCAGCAGCTTAGGATTAGGGGCAGATACGCAGTATTTT. Translated, it gives CASSLGLGADTQYF.

This chain uses TRBV5-1 with TRBJ1-1, with D maybe TRBD1 (5 bases). CDR3 size: 14 residues. Germline V CDR1 and CDR2: SGHRS, YFSETQ. The germline V and J ends were trimmed by 0 bases and 7 bases, with 13 bases remaining between them. CDR3 nucleotides: TGCGCCAGCAGCTTGGAACCGGGACGGAGTGAAGCTTTCTTT. Translation: CASSLEPGRSEAFF.

The chain carries TRBV5-6 and TRBJ2-7, with TRBD1 as a possible D gene (6 bases). The CDR3 covers 14 residues. Germline CDR1 reads SGHDT; CDR2 reads YYEEEE. V dropped 3 bases and J dropped 4 bases, with 14 bases sitting between them. The CDR3 spells CASSWKQTGYEQYF. CDR3 DNA: TGTGCCAGCAGCTGGAAACAGACAGGATACGAGCAGTACTTC.

The chain uses TRBV28 and TRBJ2-5; D gene ambiguous. Germline CDR1 and CDR2: MDHEN and SYDVKM. This CDR3 region has 12 residues. Trimming took off 5 bases at V and 4 bases at J, with 8 bases between the two ends. Written as DNA, the CDR3 is TGTGCCAGCAGTACCCTGGTAGAGACCCAGTACTTC. This codes for CASSTLVETQYF. Looking up the rest from reference TRBV28 and TRBJ2-5 gives the full variable domain: DVKVTQSSRYLVKRTGEKVFLECVQDMDHENMFWYRQDPGLGLRLIYFSYDVKMKEKGDIPEGYSVSREKKERFSLILESASTNQTSMYLCASSTLVETQYFGPGTRLLVL.

This chain uses TRBV29-1 with TRBJ2-1; 9 nucleotides match TRBD2. The germline V gene has CDR1 SQVTM and CDR2 ANQGSEA. Losses at the gene ends were 5 bases for V and 6 bases for J; bases not matched to a gene: 8. This CDR3 is 14 amino acids long. The CDR3 loop reads CSVPIAGVFNEQFF. The CDR3, as DNA: TGCAGCGTTCCGATAGCGGGAGTTTTCAATGAGCAGTTCTTC.

This chain links TRBV7-9 with TRBJ2-2, with 11 bases lining up with TRBD1. V was pared by 5 bases and J by 7 bases, with 6 bases of the junction left unmatched. The CDR3 covers 15 residues. Germline loops: CDR1 SEHNR, CDR2 FQNEAQ (reference sequence). The CDR3, as DNA: TGTGCCAGCAGCATACCGGGACAGGGGGTCGGGGAGCTGTTTTTT. Encoded protein: CASSIPGQGVGELFF. Using reference TRBV7-9 and TRBJ2-2 for the parts outside the CDR3, the full variable domain is DTGVSQNPRHKITKRGQNVTFRCDPISEHNRLYWYRQTLGQGPEFLTYFQNEAQLEKSRLLSDRFSAERPKGSFSTLEIQRTEQGDSAMYLCASSIPGQGVGELFFGEGSRLTVL.

The genes are TRBV11-2 and TRBJ1-3; D remains ambiguous. The germline CDR1 and CDR2 sequences are SGHAT and FQNNGV. The CDR3 is 13 residues long. V lost 0 bases and J lost 0, with 0 bases in between. CDR3 DNA: TGTGCCAGCAGCTTAGACTCTGGAAACACCATATATTTT. Amino acids: CASSLDSGNTIYF.

This clone has just a few counts. The rearrangement uses TRBV29-1 and TRBJ2-7; TRBD1 matches 7 bases. This CDR3 is built from 13 residues. CDR1 and CDR2 from the germline V gene are SQVTM and ANQGSEA. V shed 6 bases and J 6 bases; nucleotides not matched to a gene: 11. The CDR3 reads CSVALGQASEQYF. CDR3 nucleotide sequence: TGCAGCGTCGCGCTCGGACAGGCTTCCGAGCAGTACTTC.

The rearrangement uses TRBV11-2 and TRBJ2-7; TRBD2 aligns across 7 bases. The CDR3 is made up of 16 amino acids. V shed 4 bases and J 4 bases; nucleotides not matched to a gene: 13. Per germline, CDR1 SGHAT and CDR2 FQNNGV. CDR3 nucleotide sequence: TGTGCCAGCAGCTCATACTCCGGGACTAACCAATACGAGCAGTACTTC. It specifies CASSSYSGTNQYEQYF.

The table lists this clone with a count of one. The genes are TRBV30 and TRBJ1-3; D gene ambiguous. Germline V gene lookup returns CDR1 GTSNPN and CDR2 SVGIG (reference sequence). Trimming shortened V by 2 bases and J by 0 bases, and 11 bases separated the two germline ends. The CDR3 contains 15 residues. The CDR3 bases are TGTGCCTGGAGTCGTCGTGGGGACTCTGGAAACACCATATATTTT. Its translation: CAWSRRGDSGNTIYF.

The gene calls are TRBV28 and TRBJ2-7, with 8 bases aligning to TRBD2. The V gene's germline CDR1 is MDHEN and CDR2 SYDVKM. The CDR3 runs to 13 residues. V was pared by 7 bases and J by 9 bases, with 11 bases of the junction left unmatched. DNA for the CDR3: TGTGCCAGCACTGAGGGACTAGAGTTTGGGCAGTACTTC. Translation gives CASTEGLEFGQYF.

This sequence joins TRBV18 and TRBJ1-1, with D possibly being TRBD1 (5 bases). Per germline, CDR1 KGHSH and CDR2 LQKENI. CDR3 length: 12 residues. V was cut by 2 bases and J by 6 bases, with 7 bases left in between. The CDR3 DNA is TGTGCCAGCTCACCAACGGGGCCTGAAGCTTTCTTT. It codes for CASSPTGPEAFF.

The chain uses TRBV7-3 and TRBJ1-6; unclear D gene. Germline assignment: CDR1 SGHTA and CDR2 FQGTGA. V gave up 6 bases and J gave up 0 bases, with 9 bases separating them. This CDR3 spans 15 amino acids. The CDR3 bases are TGTGCCAGCAGGCGGACGGACTCCTATAATTCACCCCTCCACTTT. Its protein product is CASRRTDSYNSPLHF. Looking up the rest from reference TRBV7-3 and TRBJ1-6 gives the full variable domain: GAGVSQTPSNKVTEKGKYVELRCDPISGHTALYWYRQSLGQGPEFLIYFQGTGAADDSGLPNDRFFAVRPEGSVSTLKIQRTERGDSAVYLCASRRTDSYNSPLHFGNGTRLTVT.

The chain joins TRBV5-1 to TRBJ2-1; 7 bases align to TRBD2. CDR1 and CDR2 from the germline V gene are SGHRS and YFSETQ. V shed 7 bases and J 3 bases; nucleotides not matched to a gene: 10. The CDR3 is 15 amino acids. CDR3: CASLGEGRDYNEQFF. CDR3 bases: TGCGCCAGCTTGGGGGAGGGGCGGGACTACAATGAGCAGTTCTTC.

The chain couples TRBV7-3 to TRBJ2-1; no reliable D call. The CDR3 has 13 residues. Germline V gene sequence: CDR1 SGHTA, CDR2 FQGTGA. The V and J ends lost 1 base and 9 bases respectively, with 10 bases between them. CDR3 region: CASSLMLGGEQFF. The CDR3 DNA sequence: TGTGCCAGCAGCTTAATGTTGGGCGGTGAGCAGTTCTTC.

The CDR3 sequence: CASRIAADSLYEQYF. CDR3 sequence (DNA): TGCGCCAGCAGAATAGCGGCCGACTCCCTGTACGAGCAGTACTTC. This chain uses TRBV5-1 with TRBJ2-7; D may be TRBD2 (6 bases). The CDR3 totals 15 residues. CDR1 is SGHRS, CDR2 YFSETQ, per germline. Trimming removed 5 bases at V and 4 bases at J, with 19 bases between.

Points on this clone: The sample has other DNA sequences that encode this CDR3 too. The chain links TRBV11-2 to TRBJ2-7; D gene ambiguous. CDR3 length equals 13 residues. V was shortened by 5 bases and J by 3 bases, with 11 bases between the two germline ends. CDR1 and CDR2 from the germline V gene are SGHAT and FQNNGV. This CDR3 is CASSPTGLYEQYF. The CDR3 bases are TGTGCCAGCAGCCCGACCGGTCTCTACGAGCAGTACTTC.

V gene TRBV6-6 combines with J gene TRBJ2-5, with 8 bases fitting TRBD2. Per germline, CDR1 MNHNY and CDR2 SVGAGI (reference sequence). V gave up 5 bases and J gave up 5 bases; unmatched junction bases: 7. The CDR3 consists of 14 residues. The CDR3, as DNA: TGTGCCAGCAGTGGACTAGCTCGGACCGAGACCCAGTACTTC. This gives the protein CASSGLARTETQYF.

V gene TRBV5-4 combines with J gene TRBJ2-3; TRBD2 aligns across 9 bases. The CDR3 loop spans 15 amino acids. The junction had 5 bases not matched to a gene; V was cut back by 4 bases and J by 2 bases. CDR1 and CDR2 (germline): SGHNT, YYREEE (reference sequence). The CDR3 spells CASSDSGRYTDTQYF. In nucleotides, the CDR3 is TGTGCCAGCAGCGACAGCGGGAGGTACACAGATACGCAGTATTTT.

The chain is built from TRBV5-8 and TRBJ2-1, with D perhaps TRBD1 (5 bases). Trimming removed 4 bases at V and 6 bases at J, with 11 bases between. Per the germline V gene, CDR1 is SGHTS and CDR2 is YDEGEE. The CDR3 length is 13 residues. The CDR3 reads CASSQGRFNEQFF. CDR3 nucleotide sequence: TGTGCCAGCAGCCAGGGTCGATTCAATGAGCAGTTCTTC.

V gene TRBV19 combines with J gene TRBJ2-3, with 8 bases fitting TRBD2. J gave up 4 bases and V 8 bases, and 14 bases lay outside the gene matches. Per the germline V gene, CDR1 is LNHDA and CDR2 is SQIVND (reference sequence). The CDR3 is made up of 16 amino acids. The CDR3: CASQSIRAGEADTQYF. The CDR3 DNA sequence: TGTGCCAGTCAATCAATACGAGCGGGAGAGGCAGATACGCAGTATTTT.

The rearrangement joins TRBV30 to TRBJ2-7; no firm D call. Between the trimmed V and J ends, which lost 5 bases and 3 bases, there was a span of 14 bases. CDR1 is GTSNPN, CDR2 SVGIG, per germline (reference sequence). The CDR3 extends over 13 amino acids. The CDR3 is CAWGADHLYEQYF. The CDR3 nucleotides read TGTGCCTGGGGTGCGGACCACCTCTACGAGCAGTACTTC.

The J gene is TRBJ1-3, the V gene TRBV6-5; no definite D call. Trimming pared 4 bases from V and 0 bases from J, leaving 13 bases between. This CDR3 has 16 residues. CDR1 and CDR2 from the germline V gene are MNHEY and SVGAGI. In DNA form, the CDR3 reads TGTGCCAGCAGTTTTGGAGTCGGGTCCTCTGGAAACACCATATATTTT. Residues: CASSFGVGSSGNTIYF.

The chain combines TRBV27 with TRBJ2-3; D gene ambiguous. Germline loops: CDR1 MNHEY, CDR2 SMNVEV (reference sequence). The CDR3 has 15 residues. The ends were cut back, 7 bases at V and 6 bases at J, with 20 bases in the middle. The CDR3 nucleotides are TGTGCCAGCAACGTGGGATCCGTCGGCCGTGATACGCAGTATTTT. Its translation is CASNVGSVGRDTQYF.

This chain links TRBV6-1 with TRBJ1-3, with unresolved D. The V end lost 0 bases, the J end lost 0 bases, and 12 bases lay between the germline ends. This CDR3 is 17 amino acids long. CDR1 is MNHNS, CDR2 SASEGT, per germline. As DNA, the CDR3 is TGTGCCAGCAGTGAAGCGCTTGCACGACTCTCTGGAAACACCATATATTTT. It specifies CASSEALARLSGNTIYF.

V usage is TRBV7-9 and J usage is TRBJ1-3; tentative D call: TRBD1 (5 bases). Trimming left V 3 bases short and J 3 bases short, with 15 bases between. CDR3 length equals 16 residues. In germline, CDR1 is SEHNR, CDR2 FQNEAQ (reference sequence). CDR3 protein: CASSLMTGRNGNTIYF. The CDR3 DNA reads TGTGCCAGCAGCTTGATGACGGGGCGGAATGGAAACACCATATATTTT.

This chain uses TRBV9 with TRBJ2-7; no firm D call. V shed 2 bases and J shed 3 bases, with 15 bases lying between them. Germline values: CDR1 SGDLS, CDR2 YYNGEE. The CDR3 has 15 amino acids. Here the CDR3 DNA reads TGTGCCAGCAGCGTGGGATTAGGGCTCCTCTACGAGCAGTACTTC. Translated: CASSVGLGLLYEQYF.

J is TRBJ2-2 and V is TRBV6-5; TRBD2 aligns across 7 bases. The CDR3 consists of 15 residues. Trimming took 5 bases from V and 6 from J; bases not matched to a gene: 9. CDR1 is MNHEY, CDR2 SVGAGI, per germline. The CDR3 nucleotides read TGTGCCAGCAGTACCCAACTCACTAGCGCCGGGGAGCTGTTTTTT. Translated: CASSTQLTSAGELFF.

J is TRBJ1-2 and V is TRBV28, with D hard to call. The germline V gene has CDR1 MDHEN and CDR2 SYDVKM. This CDR3 region has 12 residues. V lost 2 bases to trimming and J lost 8 bases, with 9 bases between them. The CDR3 loop is CASSLEVGGYTF. CDR3 nucleotides: TGTGCCAGCAGTTTAGAGGTTGGCGGCTACACCTTC.

V gene TRBV27 combines with J gene TRBJ1-5; 8 bases map to TRBD1. With V trimmed by 5 bases and J by 0 bases, 6 bases remained unmatched. The CDR3 is 16 amino acids. Per the germline V gene, CDR1 is MNHEY and CDR2 is SMNVEV (reference sequence). CDR3 protein: CASSPWDRYSNQPQHF. CDR3 DNA sequence: TGTGCCAGCAGTCCTTGGGACAGGTATAGCAATCAGCCCCAGCATTTT.

This chain links TRBV5-1 with TRBJ2-1; 9 bases are a match to TRBD2. V lost 2 bases, J lost 9 bases, and 12 bases stayed unmatched. Germline CDR1 is SGHRS and CDR2 is YFSETQ. CDR3 size: 16 residues. In DNA form, the CDR3 reads TGCGCCAGCAGCTTCGCGGGGGGGCAGTTTCAGAGTGAGCAGTTCTTC. Protein: CASSFAGGQFQSEQFF.